What follows describes a single T cell receptor beta chain. CDR3 length equals 16 residues. Germline trimming cut 2 bases from V and 1 base from J; bases unmatched to any gene: 6. Germline V gene lookup returns CDR1 SGHVS and CDR2 FQNEAQ. This entry is derived from a study of blood T cell repertoires in COVID-19. At the level of the study: From the United States, Italy and Spain came samples of acute and convalescent COVID-19.

Sequencing was performed with immunoSEQ multiplex PCR; in TCRdb, only in-frame clones are kept and a portion is missing. The repertoire holds 300,000 to 400,000 clones, more than 75% seen once, with less than 1.5% in the top ten. Participants spanned ages about 18 to 95 years and resided in about two dozen US areas. The rearrangement uses TRBV7-8 and TRBJ2-5; 8 bases map to TRBD2. Sequenced material: PBMCs or T cells enriched from blood (not recorded which). The clonotype was recovered from a woman aged 18 to 35 who had recovered from COVID-19. In DNA, the CDR3 is TGTGCCAGCAGCTTATGGGGACGGGGGGGCCAAGAGACCCAGTACTTC. This codes for CASSLWGRGGQETQYF.